Presented here are 27 T cell receptor beta chains from one specimen sequenced in a study of T cell responses to AZD1222 COVID-19 vaccine. The assay was immunoSEQ multiplex PCR, and TCRdb's table has in-frame clones only and misses some. The table has about 110,000 clones, approximately 88% seen once. The sequencing used peripheral blood, collected on day 0 of MenACWY control vaccination. The receptor set was obtained from an adult in good health.

This clone is a singleton in its sample. V usage is TRBV18 and J usage is TRBJ2-5, with D perhaps assigned TRBD1 or TRBD2 (6 bases each). The germline V gene encodes CDR1 KGHSH and CDR2 LQKENI. V was pared by 4 bases and J by 4 bases, with 13 bases between. The CDR3 runs 14 residues. The CDR3 DNA reads as TGTGCCAGCTCACGAGGGGGACTGGGAGAGACCCAGTACTTC. This encodes CASSRGGLGETQYF.

This clone was detected once. The V gene is TRBV29-1, the J gene TRBJ2-7, with D tentatively TRBD2 (7 bases). The V gene lost 7 bases and the J gene lost 0 bases, with 16 bases spanning the gap. This CDR3 region has 14 residues. Germline V gene sequence: CDR1 SQVTM, CDR2 ANQGSEA. The CDR3: CSGRTGGSSYEQYF. DNA of the CDR3: TGCAGCGGACGAACGGGGGGCAGCTCCTACGAGCAGTACTTC.

This rearrangement joins TRBV24-1 to TRBJ1-2, with 7 bases that match TRBD1. Looked up from germline, CDR1 is KGHDR and CDR2 is SFDVKD. V was clipped by 3 bases and J by 7 bases; unmatched bases: 4. The CDR3 has 13 residues. CDR3 DNA: TGTGCCACCAGTGATGACAGGGTTGGTGGCTACACCTTC. Its protein is CATSDDRVGGYTF.

The chain recombines TRBV9 with TRBJ1-1; 10 bases line up with TRBD1. Germline values: CDR1 SGDLS, CDR2 YYNGEE. Trimming at V came to 3 bases and at J to 1 base, leaving 6 bases not matched to a gene. CDR3 length: 16 residues. CDR3 protein: CASSANRDRGNTEAFF. The DNA of the CDR3 is TGTGCCAGCAGCGCGAACCGGGACAGGGGGAACACTGAAGCTTTCTTT.

This chain uses TRBV27 with TRBJ1-1; 11 nucleotides align to TRBD1. V shed 6 bases and J 0 bases; nucleotides not matched to a gene: 6. CDR3 size: 16 residues. Germline V gives CDR1 MNHEY, CDR2 SMNVEV (reference sequence). The CDR3 here is CASSRGQGALNTEAFF. The DNA for the CDR3 is TGTGCCAGCAGCCGCGGACAGGGGGCCCTGAACACTGAAGCTTTCTTT.

This sequence joins TRBV9 and TRBJ2-7; D is unresolved. Trimming removed 3 bases at V and 4 bases at J, with 11 bases between. Germline CDR1 SGDLS, CDR2 YYNGEE. The CDR3 length is 13 residues. The CDR3 sequence: CASSGGESYEQYF. In DNA form, the CDR3 reads TGTGCCAGCAGCGGAGGAGAGTCTTACGAGCAGTACTTC.

CDR3 protein: CASSQDSQGNPLSYTF. The DNA for the CDR3 is TGTGCCAGCAGCCAAGATTCCCAGGGAAATCCCCTCAGCTACACCTTC. The chain is built from TRBV4-2 and TRBJ1-2; D may be TRBD1 (5 bases). V was cut by 0 bases and J by 9 bases, with 20 bases left in between. Germline-derived CDR1 and CDR2 are LGHNA and YNFKEQ. The CDR3 has 16 residues.

The genes are TRBV27 and TRBJ2-7; the D gene is possibly TRBD1 (7 bases). The V end lost 2 bases, the J end lost 4 bases, and 12 bases lay between the germline ends. The CDR3 runs to 14 residues. The germline gives CDR1 MNHEY, CDR2 SMNVEV (reference sequence). CDR3 in amino acids: CASSLGAGGYEQYF. CDR3 nucleotides: TGTGCCAGCAGTTTAGGGGCAGGGGGGTACGAGCAGTACTTC.

The chain employs TRBV28 and TRBJ1-2; D call uncertain. Trimming took off 3 bases at V and 1 base at J, with 6 bases between the two ends. CDR3 size: 13 residues. CDR1 is MDHEN, CDR2 SYDVKM, per germline. CDR3 protein: CASSFSDNYGYTF. The CDR3 DNA reads TGTGCCAGCAGTTTCTCAGATAACTATGGCTACACCTTC.

This clone appeared a single time. The V gene is TRBV27, the J gene TRBJ2-7; 8 bases align to TRBD1. This CDR3 comprises 15 residues. After removal of 4 bases from V and 3 bases from J, the junction contained 8 bases not matched to a gene. Germline V gene sequence: CDR1 MNHEY, CDR2 SMNVEV (reference sequence). CDR3 sequence: CASSSYRGSIYEQYF. CDR3 nucleotides: TGTGCCAGCAGTTCATACAGGGGGTCTATCTACGAGCAGTACTTC.

V and J are TRBV9 and TRBJ1-6; TRBD1 matches at 7 bases. V shed 4 bases and J 6 bases; nucleotides not matched to a gene: 7. This CDR3 is built from 15 residues. Per the germline V gene, CDR1 is SGDLS and CDR2 is YYNGEE. In nucleotides, the CDR3 is TGTGCCAGCAGCCCCCAGCAGGGGGGTAATTCACCCCTCCACTTT. This codes for CASSPQQGGNSPLHF.

The rearrangement links TRBV28 to TRBJ1-1; the D is unclear. The CDR3 runs to 13 residues. Germline CDR1 is MDHEN and CDR2 is SYDVKM. Trimming stripped 7 bases from V and 7 bases from J, with 16 bases between. In DNA form, the CDR3 reads TGTGCCAGCACCGGGCCAGCCCCGAATGAAGCTTTCTTT. It yields the protein CASTGPAPNEAFF.

The chain couples TRBV4-2 to TRBJ2-5; TRBD1 matches 7 bases. Germline lookup yields CDR1 LGHNA and CDR2 YNFKEQ. V lost 0 bases and J lost 5; bases outside the gene matches: 9. CDR3 length: 16 residues. CDR3 nucleotides: TGTGCCAGCAGCCAAGAAGGTCTTGGCAGGGGGGAGACCCAGTACTTC. Amino acids: CASSQEGLGRGETQYF.

This clone showed up just once. V and J are TRBV7-4 and TRBJ2-2, with D uncertain. This CDR3 has 14 amino acids. Germline CDR1 and CDR2: SGHVT and SQSDAQ. Trimming took 5 bases from V and 5 from J, leaving 12 bases between them. The CDR3 loop is CASSRTSRTGELFF. CDR3 in DNA: TGTGCCAGCAGCAGGACGTCAAGGACCGGGGAGCTGTTTTTT.

The CDR3 sequence: CASSSSTGVETQYF. CDR3 DNA: TGTGCCAGCTCATCTTCGACAGGGGTAGAGACCCAGTACTTC. This chain links TRBV18 with TRBJ2-5; 8 bases are a match to TRBD1. The CDR3 extends over 14 amino acids. The trim removed 5 bases at V and 4 bases at J, leaving 6 bases unmatched. Germline V lookup: CDR1 KGHSH, CDR2 LQKENI. Full variable domain (outside the CDR3, taken from reference TRBV18 and TRBJ2-5): NAGVMQNPRHLVRRRGQEARLRCSPMKGHSHVYWYRQLPEEGLKFMVYLQKENIIDESGMPKERFSAEFPKEGPSILRIQQVVRGDSAAYFCASSSSTGVETQYFGPGTRLLVL.

CDR3 coding DNA: TGTGCCAGCTCTCGGGACAGGGGGCGCGGATTAGGTGGCTACACCTTC. It codes for CASSRDRGRGLGGYTF. V and J are TRBV28 and TRBJ1-2; 12 bases are shared with TRBD1. The V and J ends lost 8 bases and 7 bases, in that order; junction bases with no gene match: 14. Germline values: CDR1 MDHEN, CDR2 SYDVKM. The CDR3 contains 16 residues.

The V call is TRBV29-1, the J call TRBJ1-4, with TRBD1 matching 8 bases. This CDR3 contains 14 residues. Germline CDR1 reads SQVTM; CDR2 reads ANQGSEA. Unmatched junction bases numbered 8, after V lost 8 bases and J lost 3 bases. CDR3 residues: CSIGNRGSNEKLFF. In nucleotides, the CDR3 is TGCAGCATAGGGAACAGGGGGTCTAATGAAAAACTGTTTTTT.

The rearrangement links TRBV16 to TRBJ1-6, with D unclear. CDR1 and CDR2 from the germline V gene are KGHSY and FQNENV. The CDR3 is 15 residues long. The ends were cut back, 0 bases at V and 7 bases at J, with 10 bases in the middle. The CDR3 reads CASSQSGRSNSPLHF. The CDR3 region has the DNA TGTGCCAGCAGCCAATCAGGCCGGTCAAATTCACCCCTCCACTTT.

V usage is TRBV11-3 and J usage is TRBJ2-3; tentative D call: TRBD2 (6 bases). V was shortened by 3 bases and J by 0 bases, with 10 bases between the two germline ends. The CDR3 consists of 15 residues. Germline CDR1 and CDR2: SGHNT and YENEEA. The CDR3 here is CASSFGTSSTDTQYF. CDR3 nucleotides: TGTGCCAGCAGCTTTGGGACTTCCAGCACAGATACGCAGTATTTT.

This sequence joins TRBV9 and TRBJ2-2, with 8 bases fitting TRBD2. This CDR3 spans 16 amino acids. V shed 4 bases, J shed 4 bases, and the junction held 9 bases outside the gene matches. Germline loops: CDR1 SGDLS, CDR2 YYNGEE. Written as DNA, the CDR3 is TGTGCCAGCAGCACAGGGACTAGGGGGAGCACCGGGGAGCTGTTTTTT. It yields the protein CASSTGTRGSTGELFF.

The chain combines TRBV19 with TRBJ2-3; D gene unclear. V was trimmed by 3 bases and J by 2 bases, leaving 12 bases between them. CDR3 length: 15 amino acids. Germline CDR1 LNHDA, CDR2 SQIVND (reference sequence). This CDR3 is CASSIGSLDTDTQYF. Here the CDR3 DNA reads TGTGCCAGTAGTATCGGCAGCTTAGACACAGATACGCAGTATTTT.

The sample holds a few counts of this clone. The V gene is TRBV7-9, the J gene TRBJ2-1; TRBD2 matches at 13 bases. Germline CDR1 and CDR2: SEHNR and FQNEAQ (reference sequence). This CDR3 is 14 amino acids long. V was clipped by 5 bases and J by 10 bases; unmatched bases: 5. The CDR3 nucleotides are TGTGCCAGCAGCCCCAGGACTAGCGGGGGAGAGCAGTTCTTC. Amino acid sequence: CASSPRTSGGEQFF.

The chain combines TRBV28 with TRBJ1-2; no definite D call. Germline CDR1 reads MDHEN; CDR2 reads SYDVKM. Trimming took 5 bases from V and 4 from J, leaving 11 bases between them. The CDR3 runs to 13 residues. CDR3: CASSVTLGYGYTF. CDR3 bases: TGTGCCAGCAGTGTGACCTTGGGCTATGGCTACACCTTC.

CDR3 DNA: TGTGCCAGCAGCCGCCGACCGAACACAGGGGGAAGAGACTACGAGCAGTACTTC. Its protein is CASSRRPNTGGRDYEQYF. This chain uses TRBV21-1 with TRBJ2-7; no DNA check was done on the table's D call, TRBD1. TRBV21-1 is shown as a pseudogene. CDR3 length: 18 residues.

This clone has a single count. The rearrangement joins TRBV19 to TRBJ2-1, with TRBD2 matching 10 bases. The J segment lost 0 bases and the V segment lost 5 bases, leaving 7 bases of the junction unmatched. There are 17 residues in the CDR3. Germline V lookup: CDR1 LNHDA, CDR2 SQIVND (reference sequence). For the CDR3, the DNA is TGTGCCAGTAGTGTGGAACTAGCGGGACTCTCCTACAATGAGCAGTTCTTC. Protein sequence: CASSVELAGLSYNEQFF.

The chain is built from TRBV6-5 and TRBJ2-3; no firm D call. The CDR3 runs to 16 residues. V gave up 2 bases and J gave up 4 bases, with 16 bases separating them. CDR1 and CDR2 from the germline V gene are MNHEY and SVGAGI. This chain's CDR3 is CASSYADSGASDTQYF. The CDR3 DNA follows: TGTGCCAGCAGTTACGCTGACTCTGGTGCATCAGATACGCAGTATTTT.

The chain uses TRBV5-1 and TRBJ1-4, with no clear D. V was cut by 0 bases and J by 0 bases, with 12 bases left in between. This CDR3 region has 17 residues. Germline V gives CDR1 SGHRS, CDR2 YFSETQ. The CDR3 is CASSLANGRTTNEKLFF. CDR3 coding DNA: TGCGCCAGCAGCTTGGCGAATGGAAGAACAACTAATGAAAAACTGTTTTTT.